This TCR beta chain was recorded in a study of cytomegalovirus exposure and HLA in healthy donors. The study's findings and limits: Altogether, 160 or so TCR beta chains were recorded as cytomegalovirus-associated. Specific recognition of CMV antigens was confirmed in vitro for a few chains (all CMV-associated).

Profiled with immunoSEQ multiplex PCR; TCRdb holds only in-frame clones, not every one. The sample carries 220,000 or so clones, 75% to 90% recorded once. The validation cohort, a group of some 120 subjects, included the donors and was separate from the approximately 650-subject first cohort. With regard to this clone: Its cognate antigen is unknown.

The sequence was collected from a woman in her 30s in good health and CMV-seropositive. The specimen sequenced was PBMCs.

CDR3 DNA sequence: TGTGCCAGCAGTTACTCAGGCTACTCCTACAATGAGCAGTTCTTC. Translating it yields CASSYSGYSYNEQFF. The chain uses TRBV6-5 and TRBJ2-1, with no clear D. Deletions cut 0 bases from V and 0 bases from J, with 6 bases between. Germline CDR1 is MNHEY and CDR2 is SVGAGI. The CDR3 extends over 15 amino acids.